This T cell receptor beta chain was captured by sequencing in a study of shared clonotypes between healthy human individuals. Study findings and constraints: Genetic and exposure-history diversity was limited by the few donors.

On this clone itself: The antigen is unknown.

CDR1 and CDR2 (germline): MNHEY, SVGAGI. This CDR3 is 15 amino acids long. The V segment lost 6 bases and the J segment 8 bases; nucleotides outside the gene matches: 13. Naive CD8 cells lacked CD45RO and underwent positive selection for CCR7, leaving out terminally differentiated effector memory CD45RA+ cells. Researchers ran the assay at a deep level. The protocol was immunoSEQ multiplex PCR, while the TCRdb copy is restricted to in-frame clones and leaves out a portion. Of roughly 2.1 million clones listed, 93% are singletons. The chain uses TRBV6-5 and TRBJ2-1, with 7 bases aligning to TRBD2. Sequenced sample: naive CD8+ T cells from PBMCs. The sequence derives from a man younger than 30 in good health. Some clones in this sample may be carry-over from other donors' samples. Here the CDR3 reads CASSRLATDGYEQFF. The DNA for the CDR3 is TGTGCCAGCAGCCGACTAGCTACCGATGGCTATGAGCAGTTCTTC.